The subject of this entry is one TCR beta chain. This sample was included in a study of radiotherapy plus CTLA-4 blockade in lung cancer. Trimming pared 1 base from V and 4 bases from J, leaving 12 bases between. Germline lookup yields CDR1 LGHNA and CDR2 YNFKEQ. There are 15 residues in the CDR3. The protocol was immunoSEQ multiplex PCR, while the TCRdb copy is restricted to in-frame clones and leaves out a portion. The repertoire holds around 80,000 clones, with around 83% as singletons. V gene TRBV4-2 combines with J gene TRBJ2-3; weak D call: TRBD2 (7 bases). The source of this sequence is a human donor with non-small cell lung cancer who had stable disease on radiotherapy plus ipilimumab. The material sequenced was peripheral blood, taken from a patient treated with radiotherapy plus ipilimumab. CDR3 DNA: TGTGCCAGCAGCCAAGTCGCGGGGGCCCCAGATACGCAGTATTTT. It codes for CASSQVAGAPDTQYF.